The clone carrying this TCR beta chain was counted only a few times. Produced via immunoSEQ multiplex PCR; TCRdb's table is partial and in-frame only. Found here are 45,000 or so clones, over 60% of them singletons; the top ten hold less than 15%. The data originate from a study of cytotoxic CD8 clonotypes in ibrutinib-treated CLL. Study-wide context: Responses: about 25 partial, 2 complete; after median roughly 63 months, 14 stayed remitted, 12 progressed.

Trimming left V 5 bases short and J 2 bases short, with 13 bases between. Looked up from germline, CDR1 is WNHNN and CDR2 is SYGVQD (reference sequence). The CDR3 contains 15 residues. This chain links TRBV10-1 with TRBJ1-5; no clear D gene. The clonotype originates from a human donor with chronic lymphocytic leukemia. This specimen consisted of PBMCs, obtained after 12 months of ibrutinib treatment. The CDR3 region is CASSKTGLGNQPQHF. The DNA for the CDR3 is TGCGCCAGCAGTAAGACCGGGCTTGGCAATCAGCCCCAGCATTTT.